This section outlines one T cell receptor beta chain sequence together with its context. The sample originates from a study of blood T cell repertoires in COVID-19. TCRdb's copy holds only in-frame clones and misses some; the assay was immunoSEQ multiplex PCR. Seen here are a few hundred thousand clones, 88% observed once, and the top ten hold approximately 1.5%. CDR3 length: 14 residues. From germline, CDR1 is KGHDR and CDR2 SFDVKD. The V end was cut by 2 bases, the J end by 4 bases, with 11 bases between. The clonotype was recovered from a woman aged 18-29 years who had been exposed to COVID-19. The chain links TRBV24-1 to TRBJ2-7; weak D call: TRBD1 (5 bases). Material: PBMCs or T cells enriched from blood (not recorded which). Here the CDR3 DNA reads TGTGCCACCAGTGATTGGGGCAGATCTTACGAGCAGTACTTC. It specifies CATSDWGRSYEQYF.